This T cell receptor (beta chain) is from a study of CD8+ T cells in alopecia areata (dated by TCRdb to 2016 to 2019). Study-level background: Treated patients were enrolled in an open-label pilot trial of oral tofacitinib, 5 to 10 mg twice daily, for moderate-to-severe alopecia areata. Biopsies were taken from tofacitinib-treated patients at baseline and at 4 and 24 weeks of treatment, and a later scalp biopsy was taken in several of the tofacitinib-treated patients. Disease severity in treated patients was measured with the SALT score, which quantifies the percentage of affected scalp surface area. The RNA source kit depended on sample type: the PAXgene miRNA kit for fixed scalp, the miRNeasy kit for PBMCs, and the RNeasy kit for mouse skin. Tofacitinib was administered for 6 to 18 months, and 6 months of follow-up off drug were then conducted to assess delayed response and recurrence. In humans, TCRbeta sequencing was performed on scalp tissue and on sorted CD4+ and CD8+ peripheral blood T cells from healthy controls and from patients with patchy or totalis/universalis alopecia areata. Scalp clonality was compared among normal scalp (n=4), patchy alopecia areata scalp (n=8), and alopecia totalis/universalis scalp (n=8). TCRbeta CDR3 regions were amplified by immunoSEQ multiplex PCR with 35 Vbeta forward and 13 Jbeta reverse primers. The study used high-throughput TCRbeta sequencing to examine T cell clonal expansion in alopecia areata, in both the C3H/HeJ mouse model and human patients.

The sample's time point label, in plain terms: around 4 weeks on oral tofacitinib. The treatment or condition label of this sample denotes: oral pan-JAK inhibitor, 5-10 mg twice daily. Peripheral blood and lesional scalp punch biopsies were obtained from patients with alopecia areata. PBMCs were isolated by density centrifugation and stained for CD3, CD4 and CD8, and CD4+ and CD8+ T cells were sorted on a FACSAria. The investigation overall reported the following: Because the treated cohort was small and included a single nonresponder, larger studies are needed to assess links between baseline CD8+ expansion and response. Compared with mice, TCR sequences shared between patients were less clear, possibly partly because of HLA diversity across the patient population. Higher clonality and more expanded CD8+ clones were observed in lesional scalp than in normal scalp, particularly in alopecia totalis/universalis, a finding suggestive of antigenic drive. Tofacitinib significantly decreased scalp clonality and the number of expanded CD8+ clones among the top 100 scalp clones. Unlike mouse skin, where gammadelta T cells dominate, normal human skin contains resident alphabeta T cells that get sequenced too, which complicates analysis of the scalp TCR repertoire. During tofacitinib treatment, many expanded lesional clones remained in scalp and blood, and this persistence may partly explain relapse after treatment is stopped.

CDR1 and CDR2 (MNHEY, SVGAGI) derive from the germline V gene. Including the terminal cysteine and phenylalanine, the CDR3 comprises 15 residues. Just CDR3 DNA is preserved here, 45 bases in frame from base 1. V lost 5 bases and J lost 2 bases; the stretch between them is 13 bases long. Library generation was performed with the immunoSEQ multiplex PCR assay. RNA was extracted from all samples and reverse transcribed into cDNA, which served as template for TCR sequencing. SuperScript III was used to make first-strand cDNA, primed with a 2:1 mix of oligo-dT and random hexamers. Amplification bias was assessed with a synthetic immune receptor repertoire, and residual bias was removed computationally. Per the source publication's procedure: Raw reads were preprocessed to remove errors, and CDR3 was defined according to IMGT conventions as the region from the conserved cysteine to phenylalanine. Clonality was calculated as 1 minus Shannon entropy normalized by log2 of the number of productive unique TCRs. Whether each scalp clone was CD4 or CD8 was inferred by checking scalp TCRbeta sequences against the CD4 and CD8 repertoires from sorted blood. As stored in TCRdb, this immuneACCESS dataset retains in-frame rearrangements with V and J assigned. A fraction of the clones does not appear; measured against another copy, unresolved V genes explain less than half of the discrepancy, and the remainder lacks a known reason. The V and J calls and clone size come from that table; D and trimming were worked out from the DNA. In this sample the table shows a few hundred thousand clones, 50% to 60% of which occur a single time. The ten top clones hold 1.5% to 2% of the sample.

As for this clone: The target of this receptor is not known. Per-base quality was not reported, and no clone a single base away is much larger than it.

The receptor was derived from a human donor with alopecia areata. The V and J genes are TRBV6-5 and TRBJ1-3; too little of a D gene remains to name it. The specimen comprised CD4+ T cells sorted from blood, sampled at week 4, from a patient treated with tofacitinib. CDR3 sequence: CASSVKTETGNTIYF. The bases read TGTGCCAGCAGTGTGAAGACGGAAACTGGAAACACCATATATTTT.